This TCR beta chain was captured in a study of blood T cell repertoires in COVID-19. Study information: From the United States, Italy and Spain came samples of acute and convalescent COVID-19. In each case, the material was cDNA or gDNA derived from T cells, B-cell-depleted T cells, or PBMCs.

With respect to this clone: This CDR3 is also generated by other DNA sequences in the sample.

Original handling: Amplification with reference gene primers provided the estimates of nucleated cell counts. The data were produced by immunoSEQ multiplex PCR, yet TCRdb's version contains in-frame clones alone and is incomplete. V, J and clone size reflect that table, while D and trimming were determined from the DNA. The data show more than 200,000 clones, approximately 86% seen once. CDR1 is SGHNT, CDR2 YYREEE, per germline (reference sequence). CDR3 size: 12 residues. Trimming cost V 2 bases and J 5 bases, with 7 bases left between them. The source of this sequence is a human donor in a cohort sampled during active COVID-19. V gene TRBV5-4 combines with J gene TRBJ2-5; TRBD2 might be the D (5 bases). Input material: peripheral blood. The CDR3 reads CASSLPGETQYF. The CDR3 region has the DNA TGTGCCAGCAGCTTACCGGGGGAGACCCAGTACTTC.